These T cell receptor beta chains were read from a single sample in a study of shared clonotypes between healthy human individuals. Method: immunoSEQ multiplex PCR; TCRdb's copy keeps in-frame clones and lacks some. Altogether some 2,000,000 clones are present, 85% to 95% being singletons, with the ten largest covering about 1.1%. Sequencing used naive CD8+ T cells sorted from blood. Receptor source: a man aged 18 to 35 in good health. Each CDR3 is given with its conserved first and last residue. The order of the fields is clone size, V gene, J gene, D gene, CDR3 DNA, CDR3 protein. A D gene is named only where the DNA matches it firmly. Clone size, where shown, is once, few, many, or a class for clones that have expanded.

clone size: .
V gene: TRBV6-5
J gene: TRBJ2-1
D gene: .
CDR3 DNA: TGTGCCAGCAGTTATGACAGCCCCGGGAATGAGCAGTTCTTC
CDR3 protein: CASSYDSPGNEQFF

clone size: .
V gene: TRBV25-1
J gene: TRBJ2-7
D gene: .
CDR3 DNA: TGTGCCAGCAGTGGTACGGGCCCCAGCTCCTACGAGCAGTACTTC
CDR3 protein: CASSGTGPSSYEQYF

clone size: .
V gene: TRBV4-1
J gene: TRBJ2-7
D gene: TRBD2
CDR3 DNA: TGCGCCAGCAGCCACGCCGGGAGGGGCAACGAGCAGTACTTC
CDR3 protein: CASSHAGRGNEQYF

clone size: .
V gene: TRBV27
J gene: TRBJ2-1
D gene: .
CDR3 DNA: TGTGCCAGCAGCAACCGGGTAGCTTTCCTTTCAGGGCAGTTCTTC
CDR3 protein: CASSNRVAFLSGQFF

clone size: .
V gene: TRBV2
J gene: TRBJ2-7
D gene: .
CDR3 DNA: TGTGCCAGCAGTGAAGAGGCGGTCTCCTACGAGCAGTACTTC
CDR3 protein: CASSEEAVSYEQYF

clone size: .
V gene: TRBV11-2
J gene: TRBJ1-6
D gene: .
CDR3 DNA: TGTGCCAGCAGCCCATTCAGCGAGCAGGGTTTTTATTCACCCCTCCACTTT
CDR3 protein: CASSPFSEQGFYSPLHF

clone size: .
V gene: TRBV5-8
J gene: TRBJ1-1
D gene: TRBD1
CDR3 DNA: TGTGCCAGCAGCTTGGTTGGGACAGGGAATGAAGCTTTCTTT
CDR3 protein: CASSLVGTGNEAFF

clone size: .
V gene: TRBV7-2
J gene: TRBJ2-7
D gene: TRBD1
CDR3 DNA: TGTGCCAGCAGCTTCCAGGGGGCGTGGTACGAGCAGTACTTC
CDR3 protein: CASSFQGAWYEQYF

clone size: .
V gene: TRBV6-4
J gene: TRBJ1-2
D gene: TRBD1
CDR3 DNA: TGTGCCAGCAGTGAAGACAGGGGCGGCTATCGCTACACCTTC
CDR3 protein: CASSEDRGGYRYTF

clone size: .
V gene: TRBV5-4
J gene: TRBJ2-7
D gene: TRBD2
CDR3 DNA: TGTGCCAGCAGCTTGGTGGAGCGGGAGCTACGCGAGCAGTACTTC
CDR3 protein: CASSLVERELREQYF

clone size: .
V gene: TRBV27
J gene: TRBJ2-7
D gene: TRBD2
CDR3 DNA: TGTGCCAGCAGTTTATTGGCTAGCGGGGGCTCCTACGAGCAGTACTTC
CDR3 protein: CASSLLASGGSYEQYF

clone size: .
V gene: TRBV27
J gene: TRBJ2-7
D gene: TRBD2
CDR3 DNA: TGTGCCAGCAGTCAGACTAGCGGGGCCGAGCAGTACTTC
CDR3 protein: CASSQTSGAEQYF

clone size: .
V gene: TRBV6-6
J gene: TRBJ2-7
D gene: TRBD1
CDR3 DNA: TGTGCCAGCAGCCGACAGGGTTACTACGAGCAGTACTTC
CDR3 protein: CASSRQGYYEQYF

clone size: .
V gene: TRBV5-4
J gene: TRBJ2-1
D gene: .
CDR3 DNA: TGTGCCAGCAGCACACTGAATGAGCAGTTCTTC
CDR3 protein: CASSTLNEQFF

clone size: .
V gene: TRBV7-9
J gene: TRBJ1-2
D gene: .
CDR3 DNA: TGTGCCAGCAGCTTGAGGACGGGGGGCTACACCTTC
CDR3 protein: CASSLRTGGYTF

clone size: .
V gene: TRBV5-1
J gene: TRBJ2-7
D gene: TRBD1
CDR3 DNA: TGCGCCAGCAGCCCTACGGGACAGGGGAATCCGCACGAGCAGTACTTC
CDR3 protein: CASSPTGQGNPHEQYF

clone size: .
V gene: TRBV27
J gene: TRBJ1-6
D gene: TRBD1
CDR3 DNA: TGTGCCAGCAGCCCCGGGACAGGAAATTCACCCCTCCACTTT
CDR3 protein: CASSPGTGNSPLHF

clone size: .
V gene: TRBV9
J gene: TRBJ2-2
D gene: .
CDR3 DNA: TGTGCCAGCAGCGGGTCTCAGAACACCGGGGAGCTGTTTTTT
CDR3 protein: CASSGSQNTGELFF

clone size: once
V gene: TRBV15
J gene: TRBJ2-7
D gene: .
CDR3 DNA: TGTGCCACCAGCAGCCGAGGGGCCTCCTACGAGCAGTACTTC
CDR3 protein: CATSSRGASYEQYF

clone size: few
V gene: TRBV7-9
J gene: TRBJ1-2
D gene: .
CDR3 DNA: TGTGCCAGCAGCTTAAACTATGGCTACACCTTC
CDR3 protein: CASSLNYGYTF

clone size: .
V gene: TRBV6-5
J gene: TRBJ2-7
D gene: TRBD1
CDR3 DNA: TGTGCCAGCAGTTACTCGATGGGCAGGGGGCTGGACGAGCAGTACTTC
CDR3 protein: CASSYSMGRGLDEQYF

clone size: .
V gene: TRBV7-2
J gene: TRBJ2-7
D gene: .
CDR3 DNA: TGTGCCAGCAGCTTAGGCGGGTCAGCCGCCTACTACGAGCAGTACTTC
CDR3 protein: CASSLGGSAAYYEQYF

clone size: .
V gene: TRBV14
J gene: TRBJ2-2
D gene: TRBD1
CDR3 DNA: TGTGCCAGCAGCCAAGGGGGACAGGGGAACACCGGGGAGCTGTTTTTT
CDR3 protein: CASSQGGQGNTGELFF

clone size: .
V gene: TRBV6-9
J gene: TRBJ2-7
D gene: .
CDR3 DNA: TGTGCCAGCAGTTACCATAGCGAGCAGTACTTC
CDR3 protein: CASSYHSEQYF

clone size: .
V gene: TRBV5-6
J gene: TRBJ1-1
D gene: .
CDR3 DNA: TGTGCCAGCAGCCCTTCGGGCACTGAAGCTTTCTTT
CDR3 protein: CASSPSGTEAFF

clone size: .
V gene: TRBV27
J gene: TRBJ1-1
D gene: TRBD1
CDR3 DNA: TGTGCCAGTAGTCGACAGGGGTTGAACACTGAAGCTTTCTTT
CDR3 protein: CASSRQGLNTEAFF

clone size: .
V gene: TRBV29-1
J gene: TRBJ1-1
D gene: TRBD1
CDR3 DNA: TGCAGCGTGGGACAGGGTGTGAACACTGAAGCTTTCTTT
CDR3 protein: CSVGQGVNTEAFF